This T cell receptor (beta chain) was captured in a study of OX40 agonist ivuxolimab in advanced cancers. Across the whole study: Patients were treated with ivuxolimab, an agonistic anti-OX40 (CD134) antibody.

This CDR3 contains 17 residues. The V and J ends lost 3 bases and 7 bases, in that order; junction bases with no gene match: 15. Germline V lookup: CDR1 MGHRA, CDR2 YSYEKL. As to this clone: Its antigen is unknown.

Study results and limitations: At 0.1 to 3.0 mg/kg and by week 6, CD4+ and CD8+ T cells in the blood had expanded clonally.

TCRdb's copy holds only in-frame clones and misses some; the assay was immunoSEQ multiplex PCR. The sample has about 85,000 clones; approximately 86% are singletons. The sequence came from an adult with an advanced solid tumor such as melanoma, head and neck, liver or kidney cancer. This sample comprised CD4+ or CD8+ T cells sorted from blood, obtained in a trial of the OX40 agonist ivuxolimab. This chain links TRBV4-1 with TRBJ1-3; 7 bases are shared with TRBD1. CDR3 coding DNA: TGCGCCAGCAGCCACGGAGAGGCAGGGGGAAGGGGTAACACCATATATTTT. It codes for CASSHGEAGGRGNTIYF.